This T cell receptor (beta chain) was identified in a study of OX40 agonist ivuxolimab in advanced cancers. This table comes from immunoSEQ multiplex PCR, and its TCRdb copy is limited to in-frame clones, with some not included. The sample yields approximately 32,000 clones, 84% seen once. This clone has a handful of counts. Sequences were derived from CD4+ or CD8+ T cells sorted from blood, sampled in a trial of the OX40 agonist ivuxolimab. This clonotype originated in an adult with an advanced solid tumor such as melanoma, head and neck, liver or kidney cancer.

CDR3 bases: TGTGCCAGCAGTGAAGGGACAGGGGCCAATGAGCAGTTCTTC. It yields the protein CASSEGTGANEQFF. The J gene is TRBJ2-1, the V gene TRBV6-1; 9 nucleotides match TRBD1. Per germline, CDR1 MNHNS and CDR2 SASEGT. The CDR3 totals 14 residues. V dropped 1 base and J dropped 6; count of bases not matched to a gene: 1.